Below, 4 T cell receptor beta chains from the same sample are listed, as sequenced in a study of T cells in Graves' hyperthyroidism and ophthalmopathy. Researchers took RNA transcripts and amplified the TCR beta CDR3 regions from them. The TCR CDR3 was amplified in a first-round RT-PCR using the HTBI primer set. TCRdb re-called the multiplex PCR reads with MiXCR, one entry per CDR3 protein. The sample has about 380,000 distinct CDR3 sequences; approximately 13% are singletons. Specimen: blood. Receptors originate from a man aged 30 to 39 with Graves' hyperthyroidism that later progressed to Graves' ophthalmopathy.

This clonotype was observed a few times. The chain uses TRBV3-1 and TRBJ1-6; a weak D match, TRBD1 (5 bases). Germline CDR1 and CDR2: LGHDT and YNNKEL (reference sequence). This CDR3 comprises 16 residues. Trimming took off 1 base at V and 2 bases at J, with 9 bases between the two ends. The CDR3: CASSQGRVAYNSPLHF. The CDR3 bases are TGTGCCAGCAGCCAAGGCAGGGTCGCCTATAATTCACCCCTCCACTTT.

This clonotype came up many times. The chain carries TRBV10-3 and TRBJ2-2; D gene unclear. Trimming stripped 3 bases from V and 4 bases from J, with 3 bases between. This CDR3 spans 12 amino acids. The V gene's germline CDR1 is ENHRY and CDR2 SYGVKD. The CDR3 DNA is TGTGCCATCAGTGAAGTCACCGGGGAGCTGTTTTTT. It yields the protein CAISEVTGELFF.

This clonotype was counted at least ten times. This chain joins TRBV7-2 and TRBJ1-2; weak D call: TRBD1 (6 bases). Trimming stripped 4 bases from V and 8 bases from J, with 20 bases between. Germline values: CDR1 SGHTA, CDR2 FQGNSA. The CDR3 loop spans 15 amino acids. CDR3 sequence reads: CASSSTHRDRGGYTF. The CDR3 nucleotides read TGTGCCAGCAGCTCCACCCACAGGGACCGGGGAGGCTACACCTTC.

This clonotype was seen at least ten times. The V call is TRBV7-7, the J call TRBJ2-1, with TRBD2 identical over 9 bases. V trimming: 4 bases; J trimming: 7 bases; junction bases outside the gene matches: 8. CDR1 and CDR2 (germline): SSHAT, FNYEAQ (reference sequence). The CDR3 consists of 15 residues. In nucleotides, the CDR3 is TGTGCCAGCAGCTCAATAGCGGGGGCGCTTAATGAGCAGTTCTTC. It encodes CASSSIAGALNEQFF.